These 30 T cell receptor beta chains were all obtained from the same sample, sequenced in a study of Japanese encephalitis immunity and Zika vaccine responses. CFSE-labeled PBMCs were cultured around six days with peptide pools, each at 0.8 to 1 ug/mL. Unfixed live CD56-CD19-CD16-CD3+CD4+ CFSE-low cells were sorted as proliferating CD4 T cells. Using its own MiXCR run on the 5' RACE reads, TCRdb lists one record per CDR3 protein. The sample carries over a hundred distinct CDR3 sequences, 17% recorded once. Material: antigen-activated CD4+ T cells from blood, cultured, obtained during a Zika inactivated vaccine study. The source of these receptors is an adult woman who received an inactivated Zika virus vaccine.

This clonotype is large by share. As DNA, the CDR3 is TGTGCCAGCAGGGGGAACACCGGGGAGCTGTTTTTT. Encoded protein: CASRGNTGELFF. The V call is TRBV6-6, the J call TRBJ2-2; D is ambiguous. Looked up from germline, CDR1 is MNHNY and CDR2 is SVGAGI (reference sequence). This CDR3 has 12 amino acids. Trimming cost V 6 bases and J 1 base, with 3 bases left between them.

This clonotype is medium-sized in the sample. This chain joins TRBV3-1 and TRBJ2-1, with D perhaps TRBD2 (6 bases). The length of the CDR3 is 15 residues. V was pared by 1 base and J by 7 bases, with 14 bases between. Germline CDR1 reads LGHDT; CDR2 reads YNNKEL (reference sequence). CDR3 sequence (DNA): TGTGCCAGCAGCCAAGGTCCCGGGAGTAGAAATGAGCAGTTCTTC. It yields the protein CASSQGPGSRNEQFF.

This clonotype rates as hyperexpanded. J is TRBJ1-1 and V is TRBV12-5, with D uncertain. This CDR3 spans 14 amino acids. With 2 bases removed from V and 11 bases from J, the gap between germline ends came to 18 bases. Germline-derived CDR1 and CDR2 are LGHNT and FRNRAP. The CDR3 nucleotides are TGTGCTAGTGGTTTGCCACAGATGAAGGCCCCGGCTTTCTTT. Amino acids: CASGLPQMKAPAFF. Complete variable domain (other parts from reference TRBV12-5 and TRBJ1-1): DARVTQTPRHKVTEMGQEVTMRCQPILGHNTVFWYRQTMMQGLELLAYFRNRAPLDDSGMPKDRFSAEMPDATLATLKIQPSEPRDSAVYFCASGLPQMKAPAFFGQGTRLTVV.

This clonotype is medium-sized within its sample. This chain links TRBV2 with TRBJ1-3, with unresolved D. Between the trimmed V and J ends, which lost 1 base and 0 bases, there was a span of 10 bases. CDR3 size: 16 residues. Germline-derived CDR1 and CDR2 are SNHLY and FYNNEI. CDR3 sequence: CASSEGRGHSGNTIYF. The CDR3 DNA reads TGTGCCAGCAGTGAAGGAAGAGGGCACTCTGGAAACACCATATATTTT.

By frequency in the sample, this clonotype is large. The gene calls are TRBV5-6 and TRBJ2-3; 7 bases map to TRBD1. The V gene end was trimmed by 2 bases and the J gene end by 2 bases; junction bases not matched to a gene: 5. Per germline, CDR1 SGHDT and CDR2 YYEEEE. This CDR3 is 15 amino acids long. CDR3 residues: CASSFGTEPTDTQYF. DNA for the CDR3: TGTGCCAGCAGCTTCGGGACAGAGCCCACAGATACGCAGTATTTT.

The chain recombines TRBV5-1 with TRBJ2-1; 7 bases line up with TRBD2. J lost 0 bases, V lost 4 bases, and 4 bases had no gene match. The CDR3 spans 15 residues. Germline assignment: CDR1 SGHRS and CDR2 YFSETQ. The CDR3 DNA sequence: TGCGCCAGCAGCCTTACTAGCGTCTCCTACAATGAGCAGTTCTTC. This sequence encodes CASSLTSVSYNEQFF.

This clonotype counts as large. V usage is TRBV20-1 and J usage is TRBJ1-2; D remains unclear. The V gene lost 6 bases and the J gene lost 6 bases, with 20 bases spanning the gap. The CDR3 contains 14 residues. The germline gives CDR1 DFQATT, CDR2 SNEGSKA (reference sequence). CDR3 protein: CSAPKPGGGNGYTF. CDR3 DNA sequence: TGCAGTGCCCCCAAACCGGGCGGCGGGAATGGCTACACCTTC.

Within the sample, this clonotype is large (0.1 to 1%). The chain carries TRBV5-1 and TRBJ2-7, with 9 bases that match TRBD2. Trimming removed 0 bases from V and 0 bases from J; junction bases left unmatched: 4. The CDR3 contains 16 residues. CDR1 and CDR2 from the germline V gene are SGHRS and YFSETQ. The CDR3 sequence: CASSLASGTYSYEQYF. The CDR3 nucleotides read TGCGCCAGCAGCTTGGCTAGCGGGACTTACTCCTACGAGCAGTACTTC.

The rearrangement joins TRBV19 to TRBJ1-1, with D possibly TRBD1 on 5 matching bases. The CDR3 sequence is 14 residues long. Trimming left V 3 bases short and J 5 bases short, with 13 bases between. From germline, CDR1 is LNHDA and CDR2 SQIVND (reference sequence). The CDR3 sequence: CASSIQGSGTEAFF. The DNA of the CDR3 is TGTGCCAGTAGTATCCAGGGTAGTGGAACTGAAGCTTTCTTT.

By its share, this clonotype is large. The chain combines TRBV2 with TRBJ2-7; TRBD1 is a possible D gene (6 bases). This CDR3 comprises 17 residues. Trimming stripped 2 bases from V and 7 bases from J, with 24 bases between. The germline V gene has CDR1 SNHLY and CDR2 FYNNEI. The CDR3: CASSENLMDSYNLEQYF. The DNA for the CDR3 is TGTGCCAGCAGTGAAAACTTAATGGACAGCTATAATCTGGAGCAGTACTTC.

This clonotype is termed hyperexpanded. The chain uses TRBV29-1 and TRBJ2-4; D uncertain. The germline V and J ends were trimmed by 7 bases and 0 bases, with 7 bases remaining between them. There are 12 residues in the CDR3. Germline V gene data show CDR1 as SQVTM and CDR2 as ANQGSEA. CDR3 region: CSAEIAKNIQYF. CDR3 nucleotides: TGCAGCGCTGAGATAGCCAAAAACATTCAGTACTTC. The whole variable domain, remainder taken from reference TRBV29-1 and TRBJ2-4, is SAVISQKPSRDICQRGTSLTIQCQVDSQVTMMFWYRQQPGQSLTLIATANQGSEATYESGFVIDKFPISRPNLTFSTLTVSNMSPEDSSIYLCSAEIAKNIQYFGAGTRLSVL.

Relative to its sample, this clonotype is large. The chain links TRBV2 to TRBJ2-1; 9 nucleotides match TRBD1. Germline V gene sequence: CDR1 SNHLY, CDR2 FYNNEI. This CDR3 comprises 15 residues. With V trimmed by 4 bases and J by 5 bases, 6 bases remained unmatched. CDR3 coding DNA: TGTGCCAGCAGTGGGGACAGGGTCTTGAACAATGAGCAGTTCTTC. It encodes CASSGDRVLNNEQFF. The full variable domain, with the rest looked up from reference TRBV2 and TRBJ2-1, is EPEVTQTPSHQVTQMGQEVILRCVPISNHLYFYWYRQILGQKVEFLVSFYNNEISEKSEIFDDQFSVERPDGSNFTLKIRSTKLEDSAMYFCASSGDRVLNNEQFFGPGTRLTVL.

Relative to its sample, this clonotype is large. The chain joins TRBV2 to TRBJ1-1; no clear D gene. Germline assignment: CDR1 SNHLY and CDR2 FYNNEI. This CDR3 region has 11 residues. V shed 6 bases and J shed 9 bases, with 11 bases lying between them. This CDR3 is CASRVGFQAFF. The CDR3 DNA is TGTGCCAGCAGGGTGGGATTTCAAGCTTTCTTT.

By share, this clonotype ranks as large. The chain has TRBV10-3 and TRBJ2-2; D is unclear. Trimming cost V 6 bases and J 5 bases, with 16 bases left between them. In germline, CDR1 is ENHRY, CDR2 SYGVKD. The CDR3 is 15 amino acids. CDR3 loop: CAIRIEGIGTGELFF. The CDR3 DNA is TGTGCCATCAGGATAGAAGGCATTGGGACCGGGGAGCTGTTTTTT.

By frequency in the sample, this clonotype is large. The chain has TRBV13 and TRBJ2-1; no clear D. Trimming removed 6 bases from V and 0 bases from J, with 9 bases in between. In germline, CDR1 is PRHDT, CDR2 FYEKMQ (reference sequence). The CDR3 contains 14 residues. In nucleotides, the CDR3 is TGTGCCAGCAGGCGACAAAGCTCCTACAATGAGCAGTTCTTC. Protein sequence: CASRRQSSYNEQFF.

The chain links TRBV2 to TRBJ2-2; 11 bases map to TRBD2. This CDR3 is 15 amino acids long. V trimming: 9 bases; J trimming: 3 bases; junction bases outside the gene matches: 6. The germline V gene encodes CDR1 SNHLY and CDR2 FYNNEI. The CDR3 sequence is CASMTSGTYTGELFF. The CDR3 coding sequence is TGTGCCAGTATGACTAGCGGGACCTACACCGGGGAGCTGTTTTTT.

This clonotype is categorized as large. The rearrangement uses TRBV5-6 and TRBJ2-3, with D perhaps TRBD1 or TRBD2 (5 bases each). CDR1 SGHDT and CDR2 YYEEEE come from the germline V gene. CDR3 size: 14 residues. Trimming took 0 bases from V and 4 from J, leaving 9 bases between them. The CDR3 sequence: CASSLGQRADTQYF. The CDR3, as DNA: TGTGCCAGCAGCTTGGGACAGAGGGCAGATACGCAGTATTTT.

By share of the sample, this clonotype is large. The rearrangement joins TRBV6-1 to TRBJ2-7; D is possibly TRBD2 (6 bases). Germline CDR1 and CDR2: MNHNS and SASEGT. The CDR3 extends over 16 amino acids. V was shortened by 5 bases and J by 0 bases, with 17 bases between the two germline ends. As DNA, the CDR3 is TGTGCCAGCAGTCTGCACCCCGGGACTTCCTCCTACGAGCAGTACTTC. As protein: CASSLHPGTSSYEQYF.

In this sample, this clonotype is large (0.1 to 1%). This chain connects TRBV6-5 to TRBJ2-7; 7 bases are a match to TRBD1. This CDR3 comprises 12 residues. Per germline, CDR1 MNHEY and CDR2 SVGAGI. V was pared by 6 bases and J by 5 bases, with 4 bases of the junction left unmatched. This chain's CDR3 is CASRSTGNEQYF. The CDR3 DNA is TGTGCCAGCAGATCGACAGGGAACGAGCAGTACTTC.

By share, this clonotype ranks as large. The gene calls are TRBV18 and TRBJ2-7, with 8 bases that match TRBD2. The germline CDR1 and CDR2 sequences are KGHSH and LQKENI. The CDR3 length is 13 residues. The J segment lost 4 bases and the V segment lost 2 bases, leaving 1 base of the junction unmatched. CDR3 protein: CASSPGTRYEQYF. The DNA for the CDR3 is TGTGCCAGCTCACCAGGGACTAGATACGAGCAGTACTTC. Full variable domain (rest looked up from reference TRBV18 and TRBJ2-7): NAGVMQNPRHLVRRRGQEARLRCSPMKGHSHVYWYRQLPEEGLKFMVYLQKENIIDESGMPKERFSAEFPKEGPSILRIQQVVRGDSAAYFCASSPGTRYEQYFGPGTRLTVT.

The chain couples TRBV30 to TRBJ1-5; 11 bases fit TRBD1. Germline CDR1 is GTSNPN and CDR2 is SVGIG (reference sequence). The junction had 3 bases not matched to a gene; V was cut back by 0 bases and J by 5 bases. This CDR3 region has 15 residues. The CDR3 protein is CAWSVGQGAYQPQHF. In nucleotides, the CDR3 is TGTGCCTGGAGTGTCGGACAGGGGGCGTATCAGCCCCAGCATTTT.

This chain uses TRBV5-4 with TRBJ2-3; D is possibly TRBD1 (5 bases). Per germline, CDR1 SGHNT and CDR2 YYREEE (reference sequence). This CDR3 has 13 amino acids. V lost 0 bases to trimming and J lost 6 bases, with 8 bases between them. CDR3 sequence reads: CASSLGPGDTQYF. CDR3 DNA: TGTGCCAGCAGCTTGGGCCCAGGGGATACGCAGTATTTT.

By share, this clonotype ranks as large (0.1 to 1%). This chain joins TRBV7-2 and TRBJ1-5; 11 bases map to TRBD1. The CDR3 runs to 15 residues. CDR1 is SGHTA, CDR2 FQGNSA, per germline. Germline trimming cut 5 bases from V and 7 bases from J; bases unmatched to any gene: 7. The CDR3 is CASSPRTGGGQPQHF. The CDR3 DNA follows: TGTGCCAGCAGCCCGAGGACAGGGGGCGGCCAGCCCCAGCATTTT.

In its sample, this clonotype is large. This sequence joins TRBV4-2 and TRBJ2-1; 7 nucleotides agree with TRBD2. Germline V gives CDR1 LGHNA, CDR2 YNFKEQ. The CDR3 is made up of 16 amino acids. J gave up 4 bases and V 1 base, and 7 bases lay outside the gene matches. In DNA, the CDR3 is TGTGCCAGCAGCCAAGGAGCGGGAATCTCGTACAATGAGCAGTTCTTC. Translation gives CASSQGAGISYNEQFF.

This clonotype ranks as hyperexpanded. The chain employs TRBV9 and TRBJ2-1; D unclear. This CDR3 has 17 amino acids. Germline V gene data show CDR1 as SGDLS and CDR2 as YYNGEE. V was trimmed by 0 bases and J by 5 bases, leaving 18 bases between them. CDR3 residues: CASSVGWAGWANNEQFF. The DNA of the CDR3 is TGTGCCAGCAGCGTAGGGTGGGCTGGCTGGGCAAACAATGAGCAGTTCTTC.

This clonotype is hyperexpanded (1% or more) in the sample. The V call is TRBV27, the J call TRBJ1-5; tentatively, D is TRBD1 (5 bases). Germline-derived CDR1 and CDR2 are MNHEY and SMNVEV (reference sequence). V was trimmed by 6 bases and J by 4 bases, leaving 22 bases between them. The CDR3 loop spans 17 amino acids. The chain's CDR3 is CASSPLRRADSNQPQHF. CDR3 coding DNA: TGTGCCAGCAGCCCCCTGCGCAGGGCTGACTCTAATCAGCCCCAGCATTTT.

By frequency in the sample, this clonotype is hyperexpanded (1% or more). This chain links TRBV7-8 with TRBJ2-7; 10 nucleotides match TRBD1. CDR1 SGHVS and CDR2 FQNEAQ come from the germline V gene. CDR3 length equals 14 residues. The J segment lost 6 bases and the V segment lost 4 bases, leaving 6 bases of the junction unmatched. For the CDR3, the DNA is TGTGCCAGCAGCTCCCGACAGGGGGCGGGCGAGCAGTACTTC. It encodes CASSSRQGAGEQYF. Supplemented by reference TRBV7-8 and TRBJ2-7, the full variable domain reads GAGVSQSPRYKVAKRGQDVALRCDPISGHVSLFWYQQALGQGPEFLTYFQNEAQLDKSGLPSDRFFAERPEGSVSTLKIQRTQQEDSAVYLCASSSRQGAGEQYFGPGTRLTVT.

The V call is TRBV12-3 or TRBV12-4, the J call TRBJ2-3; 8 bases map to TRBD2. The V segment lost 3 bases and the J segment 4 bases; nucleotides outside the gene matches: 6. The CDR3 covers 15 residues. The CDR3 DNA is TGTGCCAGCAGTTTGGTGGGAGCGGGGGCAGATACGCAGTATTTT. This gives the protein CASSLVGAGADTQYF.

This clonotype counts as hyperexpanded. The CDR3 DNA is TGCGCCAGCAGCTTCGTTCGTGGGGGTATAACAGATACGCAGTATTTT. It codes for CASSFVRGGITDTQYF. The V and J genes are TRBV5-1 and TRBJ2-3; D may correspond to TRBD1 or TRBD2 (5 bases each). Germline V gene lookup returns CDR1 SGHRS and CDR2 YFSETQ. The V end lost 2 bases, the J end lost 3 bases, and 16 bases lay between the germline ends. The CDR3 loop spans 16 amino acids.

This clonotype is labeled large. The genes are TRBV9 and TRBJ2-3; tentative D call: TRBD2 (6 bases). Per the germline V gene, CDR1 is SGDLS and CDR2 is YYNGEE. The germline V and J ends were trimmed by 0 bases and 2 bases, with 10 bases remaining between them. The CDR3 is 15 amino acids. This CDR3 is CASSVAGEVTDTQYF. As DNA, the CDR3 is TGTGCCAGCAGCGTAGCGGGAGAGGTCACAGATACGCAGTATTTT.